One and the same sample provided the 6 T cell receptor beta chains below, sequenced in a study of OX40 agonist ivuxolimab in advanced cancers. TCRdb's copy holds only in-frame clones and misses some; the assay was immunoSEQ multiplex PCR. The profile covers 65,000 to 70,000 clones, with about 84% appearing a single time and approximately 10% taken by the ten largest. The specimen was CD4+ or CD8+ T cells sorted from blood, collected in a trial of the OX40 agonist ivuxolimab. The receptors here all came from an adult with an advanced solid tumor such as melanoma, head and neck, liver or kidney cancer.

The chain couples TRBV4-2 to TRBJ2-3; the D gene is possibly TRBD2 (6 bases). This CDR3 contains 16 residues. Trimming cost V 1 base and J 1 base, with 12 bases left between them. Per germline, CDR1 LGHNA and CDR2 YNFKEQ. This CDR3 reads CASSQGTGTRTDTQYF. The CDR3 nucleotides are TGTGCCAGCAGCCAAGGGACCGGGACTCGCACAGATACGCAGTATTTT.

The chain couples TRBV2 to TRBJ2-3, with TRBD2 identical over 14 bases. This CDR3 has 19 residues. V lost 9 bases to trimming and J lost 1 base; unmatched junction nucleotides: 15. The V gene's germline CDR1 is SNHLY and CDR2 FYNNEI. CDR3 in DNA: TGTGCCAGTCTCCTCCCGGGACTAGCGGGAGAGTATGGCACAGATACGCAGTATTTT. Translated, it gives CASLLPGLAGEYGTDTQYF.

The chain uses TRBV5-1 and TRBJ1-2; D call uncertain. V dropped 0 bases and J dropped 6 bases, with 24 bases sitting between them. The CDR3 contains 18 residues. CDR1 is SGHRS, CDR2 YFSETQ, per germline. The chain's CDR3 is CASSLGRVGWEAVDGYTF. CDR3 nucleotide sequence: TGCGCCAGCAGCTTGGGCCGGGTAGGTTGGGAGGCGGTGGATGGCTACACCTTC. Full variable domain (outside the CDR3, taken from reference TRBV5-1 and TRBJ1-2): KAGVTQTPRYLIKTRGQQVTLSCSPISGHRSVSWYQQTPGQGLQFLFEYFSETQRNKGNFPGRFSGRQFSNSRSEMNVSTLELGDSALYLCASSLGRVGWEAVDGYTFGSGTRLTVV.

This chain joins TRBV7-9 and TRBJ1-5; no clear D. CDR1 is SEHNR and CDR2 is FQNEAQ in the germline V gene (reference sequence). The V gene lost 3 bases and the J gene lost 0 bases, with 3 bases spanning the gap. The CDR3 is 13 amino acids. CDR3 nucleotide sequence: TGTGCCAGCAGCTTCGGTAGCAATCAGCCCCAGCATTTT. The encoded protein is CASSFGSNQPQHF.

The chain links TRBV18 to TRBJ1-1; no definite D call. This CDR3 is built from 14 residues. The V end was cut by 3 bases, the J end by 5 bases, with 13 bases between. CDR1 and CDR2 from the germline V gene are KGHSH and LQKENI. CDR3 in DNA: TGTGCCAGCTCACCTAGGGCTGGGGAGACTGAAGCTTTCTTT. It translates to CASSPRAGETEAFF.

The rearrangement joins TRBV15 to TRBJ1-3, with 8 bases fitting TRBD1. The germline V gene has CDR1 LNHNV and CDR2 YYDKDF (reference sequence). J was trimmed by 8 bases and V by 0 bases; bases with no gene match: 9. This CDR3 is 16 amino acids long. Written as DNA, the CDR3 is TGTGCCACCAGCAGAGATCAGACAGGGGCAAGAGACACCATATATTTT. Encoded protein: CATSRDQTGARDTIYF.